This T cell receptor beta chain was captured in a study of T cell responses to AZD1222 COVID-19 vaccine. Germline V gene sequence: CDR1 KGHSH, CDR2 LQKENI. V lost 3 bases, J lost 1 base, and 6 bases lay in between. CDR3 length equals 13 residues. Method: immunoSEQ multiplex PCR; TCRdb's copy keeps in-frame clones and lacks some. This sample has 95,000 to 150,000 clones, with approximately 90% found just once. Study-level points and caveats: Recipients of AZD1222 seropositive at baseline numbered only 5 or 6. Variant regions that are unmutated are reportedly the target of nearly half of spike-specific TCRs.

As concerns this clone: The antigen is undetermined.

Source: peripheral blood, taken on day 0 of AZD1222 vaccination. This TCR derives from an adult in good health. The chain has TRBV18 and TRBJ2-5, with D possibly being TRBD2 (5 bases). CDR3 coding DNA: TGTGCCAGCTCACCTGGGAGCCAAGAGACCCAGTACTTC. It specifies CASSPGSQETQYF.